These 8 T cell receptor beta chains came from one sample sequenced in a study of shared clonotypes between healthy human individuals. The assay was immunoSEQ multiplex PCR, and TCRdb's table has in-frame clones only and misses some. The data show more than 2 million clones, with about 95% seen just once and roughly 1% held by the top ten. Terminally differentiated effector memory CD45RA+ cells were excluded from the naive CD8 cells, which were CD45RO-negative and positively selected for CCR7. Material for sequencing was naive CD8+ T cells sorted from blood. Every receptor here comes from a man between 18 and 35 years old in good health.

The rearrangement joins TRBV15 to TRBJ2-5; a weak D match, TRBD2 (5 bases). There are 17 residues in the CDR3. The germline gives CDR1 LNHNV, CDR2 YYDKDF (reference sequence). V was shortened by 2 bases and J by 5 bases, with 21 bases between the two germline ends. Here the CDR3 reads CATSRPGEGPEWETQYF. Here the CDR3 DNA reads TGTGCCACCAGCAGACCGGGTGAGGGTCCAGAGTGGGAGACCCAGTACTTC.

The J gene is TRBJ2-7, the V gene TRBV29-1; 7 nucleotides match TRBD1. Trimming at V came to 2 bases and at J to 2 bases, leaving 9 bases not matched to a gene. This CDR3 spans 15 amino acids. Germline assignment: CDR1 SQVTM and CDR2 ANQGSEA. The CDR3 protein is CSVENPQGQTYEQYF. The DNA for the CDR3 is TGCAGCGTTGAAAACCCACAGGGGCAGACCTACGAGCAGTACTTC.

The chain links TRBV2 to TRBJ2-7; maybe TRBD1 (6 bases). The CDR3 contains 16 residues. V dropped 8 bases and J dropped 2 bases, with 22 bases sitting between them. Germline V gives CDR1 SNHLY, CDR2 FYNNEI. This CDR3 reads CASHNPRDRKTYEQYF. The DNA of the CDR3 is TGTGCCAGCCACAACCCAAGAGACAGGAAGACCTACGAGCAGTACTTC.

The chain carries TRBV6-5 and TRBJ2-5; the match to TRBD2 covers 7 bases. V was pared by 5 bases and J by 5 bases, with 11 bases of the junction left unmatched. The germline V gene encodes CDR1 MNHEY and CDR2 SVGAGI. CDR3 length equals 15 residues. The CDR3 sequence is CASSPLLAAWETQYF. CDR3 coding DNA: TGTGCCAGCAGTCCCCTTCTAGCGGCCTGGGAGACCCAGTACTTC.

DNA for the CDR3: TGTGCCCGGGTGGTGAGGGCCCGAGGGGAGCCCCAGCATTTT. Translating gives CARVVRARGEPQHF. The gene calls are TRBV30 and TRBJ1-5, with a possible D match to TRBD1 (5 bases). The length of the CDR3 is 14 residues. The V end lost 8 bases, the J end lost 8 bases, and 22 bases lay between the germline ends. CDR1 and CDR2 from the germline V gene are GTSNPN and SVGIG (reference sequence).

This sequence joins TRBV6-1 and TRBJ1-1; D remains ambiguous. Trimming took off 0 bases at V and 0 bases at J, with 17 bases between the two ends. Germline V CDR1 and CDR2: MNHNS, SASEGT. CDR3 length: 18 amino acids. The CDR3 sequence: CASSEASVGQHMNTEAFF. In nucleotides, the CDR3 is TGTGCCAGCAGTGAAGCGTCCGTGGGTCAGCACATGAACACTGAAGCTTTCTTT.

This clone was observed a handful of times. Other DNA sequences in this sample translate to the same CDR3. The chain uses TRBV11-2 and TRBJ2-7; D unclear. This CDR3 has 11 residues. V lost 0 bases to trimming and J lost 6 bases, with 3 bases between them. Germline loops: CDR1 SGHAT, CDR2 FQNNGV. The CDR3 DNA reads as TGTGCCAGCAGCTTAGAAGGCGAGCAGTACTTC. Translation: CASSLEGEQYF. Combining the CDR3 with reference TRBV11-2 and TRBJ2-7 gives the whole variable domain EAGVAQSPRYKIIEKRQSVAFWCNPISGHATLYWYQQILGQGPKLLIQFQNNGVVDDSQLPKDRFSAERLKGVDSTLKIQPAKLEDSAVYLCASSLEGEQYFGPGTRLTVT.

The chain employs TRBV25-1 and TRBJ2-5; no reliable D call. Germline V lookup: CDR1 MGHDK, CDR2 SYGVNS. V lost 2 bases, J lost 2 bases, and 15 bases lay in between. The CDR3 contains 16 residues. As DNA, the CDR3 is TGTGCCAGCAGTGAAATCGGGTCAGGCTATCAAGAGACCCAGTACTTC. Protein product: CASSEIGSGYQETQYF.